The entry below gives a single T cell receptor (beta chain) sequence along with its context. Its specificity is unknown. The CDR3 is made up of 18 amino acids. The germline gives CDR1 LGHNA, CDR2 YSLEER. Trimming took 0 bases from V and 3 from J, leaving 20 bases between them. The sample belongs to a study of Ad26.COV2.S vaccination and SARS-CoV-2 variants. The treatment denotes: around 19 received Ad26.COV2.S at low or high dose, single or two shots; 5 received placebo; per-sample allocation not given. Day 63 following the first vaccine or placebo injection was when the samples were taken. Findings and caveats of the study: Reportedly, spike-specific CD8+ and CD4+ T cell responses achieved substantial breadth once vaccination had taken place.

The protocol was immunoSEQ multiplex PCR, while the TCRdb copy is restricted to in-frame clones and leaves out a portion. The sample holds a few hundred thousand clones, 75% to 95% seen once. This TCR was recovered from a person aged 18-60 years who received the Ad26.COV2.S COVID-19 vaccine or a placebo. The sequenced sample was peripheral blood, obtained in a trial of Ad26.COV2.S vaccine versus placebo. The J gene is TRBJ1-2, the V gene TRBV4-3; possible D gene TRBD1, 5 bases. Written as DNA, the CDR3 is TGCGCCAGCAGCCAAGACGTGGGGGGTGTCGGGAGGGACTATGGCTACACCTTC. Translation gives CASSQDVGGVGRDYGYTF.